These 21 T cell receptor beta chains came from one sample sequenced in a study of control samples from healthy donors and cancer patients. Sequenced by immunoSEQ multiplex PCR; TCRdb stores in-frame clones only, minus some. The sample contains approximately 160,000 clones, around 90% of which appear only once. The material sequenced was blood. Receptors were obtained from a woman aged 30 to 39 in good health.

This clone was counted a single time. This chain joins TRBV6-2 or TRBV6-3 and TRBJ2-3; 8 bases fit TRBD2. The CDR3 sequence is 16 residues long. The J segment lost 4 bases and the V segment lost 2 bases, leaving 8 bases of the junction unmatched. The germline V gene has CDR1 MNHEY and CDR2 SVGEGT. The CDR3 coding sequence is TGTGCCAGCAGTTACAGTGGAGCGGGAGCATCAGATACGCAGTATTTT. It yields the protein CASSYSGAGASDTQYF.

J is TRBJ1-4 and V is TRBV4-2; 7 nucleotides agree with TRBD1. Looked up from germline, CDR1 is LGHNA and CDR2 is YNFKEQ. CDR3 length: 13 amino acids. The trim removed 3 bases at V and 7 bases at J, leaving 2 bases unmatched. CDR3 nucleotide sequence: TGTGCCAGCAGCCAGTCAGGGGGTGAAAAACTGTTTTTT. Translation gives CASSQSGGEKLFF.

The chain links TRBV11-2 to TRBJ2-7; 8 nucleotides match TRBD2. Germline V gene lookup returns CDR1 SGHAT and CDR2 FQNNGV. The J segment lost 0 bases and the V segment lost 5 bases, leaving 6 bases of the junction unmatched. This CDR3 spans 15 amino acids. CDR3 in amino acids: CASSPLAGLSYEQYF. CDR3 nucleotide sequence: TGTGCCAGCAGCCCCCTAGCGGGCCTCTCCTACGAGCAGTACTTC.

V usage is TRBV18 and J usage is TRBJ2-7; D is possibly TRBD1 (6 bases). Germline V gene sequence: CDR1 KGHSH, CDR2 LQKENI. V was trimmed by 2 bases and J by 1 base, leaving 18 bases between them. The CDR3 is 17 amino acids. The CDR3 protein is CASSPSARGATSYEQYF. CDR3 nucleotides: TGTGCCAGCTCACCATCGGCCAGGGGCGCCACATCCTACGAGCAGTACTTC. Complete variable domain (other parts from reference TRBV18 and TRBJ2-7): NAGVMQNPRHLVRRRGQEARLRCSPMKGHSHVYWYRQLPEEGLKFMVYLQKENIIDESGMPKERFSAEFPKEGPSILRIQQVVRGDSAAYFCASSPSARGATSYEQYFGPGTRLTVT.

The chain is built from TRBV2 and TRBJ2-3; D remains ambiguous. Between the trimmed V and J ends, which lost 7 bases and 8 bases, there was a span of 16 bases. The CDR3 spans 13 residues. Per the germline V gene, CDR1 is SNHLY and CDR2 is FYNNEI. The chain's CDR3 is CASNPRFKTTQYF. In DNA form, the CDR3 reads TGTGCCAGCAACCCCCGTTTTAAGACTACGCAGTATTTT.

V and J are TRBV14 and TRBJ2-5, with a tentative D call TRBD1 (5 bases). V lost 0 bases, J lost 9 bases, and 17 bases lay in between. Germline V gene data show CDR1 as SGHDN and CDR2 as FVKESK. This CDR3 has 15 amino acids. CDR3 sequence reads: CASSQDSDSTTSQYF. CDR3 in DNA: TGTGCCAGCAGCCAAGATTCAGACAGCACGACGTCCCAGTACTTC.

V usage is TRBV19 and J usage is TRBJ1-5, with 7 bases matching TRBD1. Trimming removed 5 bases from V and 4 bases from J; junction bases left unmatched: 5. Per germline, CDR1 LNHDA and CDR2 SQIVND (reference sequence). The CDR3 sequence is 14 residues long. The CDR3 protein is CASSFQQGNQPQHF. CDR3 DNA sequence: TGTGCCAGTAGTTTCCAACAGGGGAATCAGCCCCAGCATTTT. Full variable domain (rest looked up from reference TRBV19 and TRBJ1-5): DGGITQSPKYLFRKEGQNVTLSCEQNLNHDAMYWYRQDPGQGLRLIYYSQIVNDFQKGDIAEGYSVSREKKESFPLTVTSAQKNPTAFYLCASSFQQGNQPQHFGDGTRLSIL.

The V call is TRBV2, the J call TRBJ1-1, with no clear D. This CDR3 is 13 amino acids long. V dropped 3 bases and J dropped 7 bases, with 12 bases sitting between them. CDR1 is SNHLY, CDR2 FYNNEI, per germline. The chain's CDR3 is CASSDPGSIEAFF. The CDR3 DNA reads as TGTGCCAGCAGTGACCCCGGATCCATTGAAGCTTTCTTT.

CDR3 in DNA: TGTGCCAGCAGCTTACCACTAGGTGGTGAGCAGTTCTTC. The encoded protein is CASSLPLGGEQFF. The chain employs TRBV7-9 and TRBJ2-1, with D maybe TRBD2 (5 bases). Germline values: CDR1 SEHNR, CDR2 FQNEAQ (reference sequence). Trimming shortened V by 2 bases and J by 9 bases, and 11 bases separated the two germline ends. CDR3 size: 13 residues.

This clone was seen more than once but under ten times. The chain has TRBV4-2 and TRBJ2-2; D uncertain. Trimming removed 3 bases from V and 7 bases from J, with 12 bases in between. Germline lookup yields CDR1 LGHNA and CDR2 YNFKEQ. There are 14 residues in the CDR3. The CDR3 spells CASSHLGRDGELFF. CDR3 DNA: TGTGCCAGCAGCCACCTTGGAAGGGACGGGGAGCTGTTTTTT.

The chain has TRBV6-1 and TRBJ2-7, with 8 bases lining up with TRBD2. CDR1 MNHNS and CDR2 SASEGT come from the germline V gene. The CDR3 totals 18 residues. The ends lost 2 bases at V and 5 bases at J; junction bases unmatched: 17. The CDR3 region has the DNA TGTGCCAGCAGTGAAACTTGGTGGGGCGGGAGGTCTCTTGACGAGCAGTACTTC. Its translation: CASSETWWGGRSLDEQYF.

The chain uses TRBV6-5 and TRBJ2-7, with D possibly matching TRBD2 (7 bases). V shed 6 bases and J shed 5 bases, with 17 bases lying between them. Germline V CDR1 and CDR2: MNHEY, SVGAGI. This CDR3 region has 14 residues. Written as DNA, the CDR3 is TGTGCCAGCAGCCCCCCTGGGGGGGGCCACGAGCAGTACTTC. This sequence encodes CASSPPGGGHEQYF.

The rearrangement links TRBV11-2 to TRBJ1-2; 8 nucleotides align to TRBD1. Trimming cost V 4 bases and J 4 bases; bases outside gene matches: 5. The CDR3 contains 14 residues. Germline loops: CDR1 SGHAT, CDR2 FQNNGV. CDR3 region: CASSSRQGSYGYTF. The CDR3 DNA is TGTGCCAGCAGCTCAAGACAGGGGTCCTATGGCTACACCTTC.

The CDR3, as DNA: TGTGCCAGCAGCCTACTAGCGGGTGGCACCGGGGAGCTGTTTTTT. Encoded protein: CASSLLAGGTGELFF. The rearrangement links TRBV7-6 to TRBJ2-2, with TRBD2 identical over 9 bases. The CDR3 extends over 15 amino acids. V shed 5 bases and J 4 bases; nucleotides not matched to a gene: 5. Germline CDR1 SGHVS, CDR2 FNYEAQ.

This sequence joins TRBV27 and TRBJ1-1; D possibly corresponds to TRBD1 (5 bases). CDR3 size: 18 residues. The germline CDR1 and CDR2 sequences are MNHEY and SMNVEV (reference sequence). The V gene lost 6 bases and the J gene lost 0 bases, with 23 bases spanning the gap. The CDR3 DNA is TGTGCCAGCAGCCCCATAGATTCAGAGACAGCTATGAACACTGAAGCTTTCTTT. Protein product: CASSPIDSETAMNTEAFF.

The chain recombines TRBV7-2 with TRBJ2-5; D could derive from TRBD1 or TRBD2 (5 bases each). The germline V gene has CDR1 SGHTA and CDR2 FQGNSA. Between the trimmed V and J ends, which lost 6 bases and 3 bases, there was a span of 29 bases. This CDR3 spans 19 amino acids. CDR3 sequence: CASRPYGRLTGTSKETQYF. Here the CDR3 DNA reads TGTGCCAGCAGACCTTACGGCAGGCTGACCGGGACCTCCAAAGAGACCCAGTACTTC.

J is TRBJ2-7 and V is TRBV28; 8 bases line up with TRBD2. CDR1 MDHEN and CDR2 SYDVKM come from the germline V gene. V shed 4 bases, J shed 7 bases, and the junction held 18 bases outside the gene matches. The length of the CDR3 is 17 residues. CDR3 in amino acids: CASSSPSTSAKLGEQYF. The CDR3 region has the DNA TGTGCCAGCAGTTCCCCGTCGACTAGCGCGAAACTAGGGGAGCAGTACTTC.

CDR3 residues: CSAMGDTEAFF. The DNA of the CDR3 is TGCAGTGCTATGGGAGACACTGAAGCTTTCTTT. The J gene is TRBJ1-1, the V gene TRBV20-1; D is unresolved. Germline V gene sequence: CDR1 DFQATT, CDR2 SNEGSKA (reference sequence). This CDR3 has 11 amino acids. Trimming took 4 bases from V and 3 from J, leaving 6 bases between them.

The rearrangement joins TRBV28 to TRBJ2-7; no clear D gene. The CDR3 runs to 13 residues. Trimming cost V 4 bases and J 0 bases, with 7 bases left between them. Per germline, CDR1 MDHEN and CDR2 SYDVKM. The CDR3 region is CASSSGASYEQYF. CDR3 nucleotides: TGTGCCAGCAGTTCAGGTGCCTCCTACGAGCAGTACTTC. Complete variable domain (other parts from reference TRBV28 and TRBJ2-7): DVKVTQSSRYLVKRTGEKVFLECVQDMDHENMFWYRQDPGLGLRLIYFSYDVKMKEKGDIPEGYSVSREKKERFSLILESASTNQTSMYLCASSSGASYEQYFGPGTRLTVT.

CDR3 amino acids: CSVETAQGETEAFF. The CDR3 nucleotides are TGCAGCGTTGAAACCGCACAGGGCGAGACTGAAGCTTTCTTT. The V gene is TRBV29-1, the J gene TRBJ1-1; perhaps TRBD1 as D (6 bases). The germline CDR1 and CDR2 sequences are SQVTM and ANQGSEA. CDR3 length equals 14 residues. Trimming took off 2 bases at V and 5 bases at J, with 15 bases between the two ends. Together with reference TRBV29-1 and TRBJ1-1, the CDR3 gives the full variable domain: SAVISQKPSRDICQRGTSLTIQCQVDSQVTMMFWYRQQPGQSLTLIATANQGSEATYESGFVIDKFPISRPNLTFSTLTVSNMSPEDSSIYLCSVETAQGETEAFFGQGTRLTVV.

V and J are TRBV12-3 or TRBV12-4 and TRBJ2-7, with D maybe TRBD1 (5 bases). Deletions cut 4 bases from V and 5 bases from J, with 9 bases between. This CDR3 is 12 amino acids long. The CDR3 coding sequence is TGTGCCAGCAGTTCAGGGTTCCACGAGCAGTACTTC. Protein sequence: CASSSGFHEQYF.